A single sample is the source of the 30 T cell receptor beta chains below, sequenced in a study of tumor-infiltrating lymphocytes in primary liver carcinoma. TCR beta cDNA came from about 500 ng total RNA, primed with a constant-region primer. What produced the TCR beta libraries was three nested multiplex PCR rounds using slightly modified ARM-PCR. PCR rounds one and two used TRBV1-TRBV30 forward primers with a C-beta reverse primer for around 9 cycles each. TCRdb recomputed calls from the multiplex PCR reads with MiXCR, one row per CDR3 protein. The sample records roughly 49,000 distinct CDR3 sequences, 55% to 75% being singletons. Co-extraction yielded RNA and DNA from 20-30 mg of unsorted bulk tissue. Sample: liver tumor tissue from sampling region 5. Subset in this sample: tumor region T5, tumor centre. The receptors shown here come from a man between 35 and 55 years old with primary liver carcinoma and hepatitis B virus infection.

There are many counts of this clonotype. CDR3 bases: TGCGCCAGCAGCCAGGTACCCGCCCGGGGCGACGAGCAGTACTTC. Translated: CASSQVPARGDEQYF. The chain employs TRBV5-1 and TRBJ2-7, with D possibly being TRBD1 or TRBD2 (5 bases each). The germline V gene encodes CDR1 SGHRS and CDR2 YFSETQ. The V end lost 4 bases, the J end lost 5 bases, and 19 bases lay between the germline ends. The CDR3 spans 15 residues.

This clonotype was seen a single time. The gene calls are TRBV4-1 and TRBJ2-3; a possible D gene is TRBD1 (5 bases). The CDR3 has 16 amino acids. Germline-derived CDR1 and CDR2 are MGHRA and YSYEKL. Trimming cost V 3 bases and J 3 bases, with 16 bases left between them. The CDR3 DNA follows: TGCGCCAGCAGCCAGCTTGGGATAGGGGTTACAGATACGCAGTATTTT. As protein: CASSQLGIGVTDTQYF.

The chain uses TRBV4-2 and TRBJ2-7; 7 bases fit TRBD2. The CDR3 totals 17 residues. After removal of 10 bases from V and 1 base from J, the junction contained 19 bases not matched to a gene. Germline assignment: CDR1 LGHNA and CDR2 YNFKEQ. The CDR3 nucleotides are TGTGCCACTACTGGACTAGTGGGACTTCATAAGTCCTACGAGCAGTACTTC. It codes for CATTGLVGLHKSYEQYF.

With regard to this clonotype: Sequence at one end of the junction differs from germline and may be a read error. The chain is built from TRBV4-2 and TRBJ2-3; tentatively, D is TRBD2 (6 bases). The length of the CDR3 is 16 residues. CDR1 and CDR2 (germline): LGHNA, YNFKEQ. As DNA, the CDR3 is TGTGCCAGCACCCAAGAATCGGGAGTAAGTGCAGATACGCAGTATTTT. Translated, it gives CASTQESGVSADTQYF.

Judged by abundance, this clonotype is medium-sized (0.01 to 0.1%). CDR3 protein: CASSPDRVRWGSAGARADTQYF. CDR3 DNA: TGTGCCAGCAGCCCGGACAGGGTCCGTTGGGGTTCGGCGGGAGCTCGGGCAGATACGCAGTATTTT. The rearrangement joins TRBV6-1 to TRBJ2-3; a possible D gene is TRBD1 (8 bases). V lost 6 bases, J lost 4 bases, and 38 bases lay in between. Germline-derived CDR1 and CDR2 are MNHNS and SASEGT. CDR3 length: 22 residues.

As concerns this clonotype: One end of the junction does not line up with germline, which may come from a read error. The CDR3 nucleotides are TGCAGCGTTAAACACGGACAGTGGACAGATACGGAGTATTTT. Its translation is CSVKHGQWTDTEYF. The chain joins TRBV29-1 to TRBJ2-3, with D possibly being TRBD1 (6 bases). CDR3 length equals 14 residues. Germline assignment: CDR1 SQVTM and CDR2 ANQGSEA.

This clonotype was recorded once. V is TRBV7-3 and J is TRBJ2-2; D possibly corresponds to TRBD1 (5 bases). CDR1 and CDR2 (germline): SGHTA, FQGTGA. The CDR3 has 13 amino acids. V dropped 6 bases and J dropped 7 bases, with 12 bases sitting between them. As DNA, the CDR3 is TGTGCCAGCAGTACACAGGCGGACGGGGAGCTGTTTTTT. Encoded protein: CASSTQADGELFF.

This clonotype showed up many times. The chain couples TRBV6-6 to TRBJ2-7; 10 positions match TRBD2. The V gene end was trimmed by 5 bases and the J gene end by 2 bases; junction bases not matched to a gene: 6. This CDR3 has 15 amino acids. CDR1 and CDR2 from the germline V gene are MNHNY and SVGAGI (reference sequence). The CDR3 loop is CASSTGLAATYEQYF. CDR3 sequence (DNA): TGTGCCAGCAGTACCGGACTAGCGGCAACCTACGAGCAGTACTTC.

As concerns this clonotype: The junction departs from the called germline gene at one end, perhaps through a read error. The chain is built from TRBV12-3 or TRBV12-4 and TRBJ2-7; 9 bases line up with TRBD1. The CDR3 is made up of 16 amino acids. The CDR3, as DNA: TGTGCCAACAGTTTAGGAGCTGGGACAGGGAGATACGAGCAGTACTTC. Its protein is CANSLGAGTGRYEQYF.

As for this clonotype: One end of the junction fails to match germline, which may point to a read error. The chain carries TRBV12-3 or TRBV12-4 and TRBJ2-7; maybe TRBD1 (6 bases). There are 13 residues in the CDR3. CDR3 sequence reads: CASRVTGSYVQYF. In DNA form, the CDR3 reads TGTGCCAGCAGGGTGACAGGCTCCTACGTGCAGTACTTC.

The chain's CDR3 is CASSSAAPQETQYF. CDR3 sequence (DNA): TGTGCCAGCAGCTCTGCAGCCCCCCAAGAGACCCAGTACTTC. This rearrangement joins TRBV5-4 to TRBJ2-5, with unresolved D. Germline CDR1 is SGHNT and CDR2 is YYREEE (reference sequence). The V and J ends lost 3 bases and 1 base respectively, with 10 bases between them. The CDR3 contains 14 residues.

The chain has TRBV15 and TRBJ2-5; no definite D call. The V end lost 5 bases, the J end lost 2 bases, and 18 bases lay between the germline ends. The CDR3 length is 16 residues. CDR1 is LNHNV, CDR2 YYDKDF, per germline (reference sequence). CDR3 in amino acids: CATSSRIDSSQETQYF. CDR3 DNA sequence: TGTGCCACCAGCTCTAGAATTGACTCGTCGCAAGAGACCCAGTACTTC. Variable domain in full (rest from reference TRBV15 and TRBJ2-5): DAMVIQNPRYQVTQFGKPVTLSCSQTLNHNVMYWYQQKSSQAPKLLFHYYDKDFNNEADTPDNFQSRRPNTSFCFLDIRSPGLGDTAMYLCATSSRIDSSQETQYFGPGTRLLVL.

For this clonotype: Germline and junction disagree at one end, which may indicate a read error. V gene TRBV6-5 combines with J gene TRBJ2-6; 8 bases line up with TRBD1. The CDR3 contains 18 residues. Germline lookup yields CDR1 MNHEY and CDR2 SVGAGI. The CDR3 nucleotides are TGTACCTGCAGTCTTTGGACAGGGATGAAAGCTGGGGCCAACATCCTGACTTTC. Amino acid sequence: CTCSLWTGMKAGANILTF.

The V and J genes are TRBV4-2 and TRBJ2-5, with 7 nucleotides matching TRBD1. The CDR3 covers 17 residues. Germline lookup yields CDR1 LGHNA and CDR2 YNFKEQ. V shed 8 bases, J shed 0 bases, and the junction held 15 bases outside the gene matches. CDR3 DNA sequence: TGTGCCAGCGGCCCCTGGTCGAGGGGGCCAGACCAAGAGACCCAGTACTTC. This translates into CASGPWSRGPDQETQYF.

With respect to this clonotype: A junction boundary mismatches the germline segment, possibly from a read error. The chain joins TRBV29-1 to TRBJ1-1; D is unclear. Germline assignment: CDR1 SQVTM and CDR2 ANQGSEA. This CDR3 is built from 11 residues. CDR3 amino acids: CSVRDSSEAFF. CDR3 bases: TGCAGCGTTAGGGATTCCTCTGAGGCTTTCTTT.

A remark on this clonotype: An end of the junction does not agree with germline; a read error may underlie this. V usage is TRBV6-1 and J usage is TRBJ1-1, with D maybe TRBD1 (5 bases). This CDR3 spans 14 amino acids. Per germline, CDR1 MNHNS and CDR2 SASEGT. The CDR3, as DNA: TGTGACACAAGATCGGGGGGTGTAAACACTGAAGCTCTCTTT. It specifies CDTRSGGVNTEALF.

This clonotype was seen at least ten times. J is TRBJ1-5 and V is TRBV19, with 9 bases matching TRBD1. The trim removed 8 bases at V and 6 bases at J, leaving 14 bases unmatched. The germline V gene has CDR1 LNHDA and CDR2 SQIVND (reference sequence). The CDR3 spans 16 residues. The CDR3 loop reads CASHNAGTGRRQPQHF. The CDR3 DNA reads TGTGCCAGTCACAACGCCGGGACAGGGAGACGTCAGCCCCAGCATTTT.

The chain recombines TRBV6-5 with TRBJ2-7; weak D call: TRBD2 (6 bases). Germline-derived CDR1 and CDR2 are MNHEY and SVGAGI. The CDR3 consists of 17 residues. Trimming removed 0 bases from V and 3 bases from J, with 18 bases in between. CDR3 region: CASSYSGLVGGLYEQYF. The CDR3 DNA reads TGTGCCAGCAGTTACTCGGGGCTAGTGGGAGGACTCTACGAGCAGTACTTC.

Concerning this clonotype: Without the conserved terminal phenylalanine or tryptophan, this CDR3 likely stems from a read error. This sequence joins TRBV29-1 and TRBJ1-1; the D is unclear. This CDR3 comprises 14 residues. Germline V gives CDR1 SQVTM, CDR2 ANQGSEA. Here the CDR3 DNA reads TGCAGCGTTAAAGACCCAGGCCAAACTACTGAAGCTTTCCTT. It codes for CSVKDPGQTTEAFL.

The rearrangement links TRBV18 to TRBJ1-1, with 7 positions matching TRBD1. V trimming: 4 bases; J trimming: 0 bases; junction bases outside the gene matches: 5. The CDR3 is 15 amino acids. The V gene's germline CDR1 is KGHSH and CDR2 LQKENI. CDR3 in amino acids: CASSLMTGMNTEAFF. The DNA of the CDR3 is TGTGCCAGCTCACTCATGACAGGGATGAACACTGAAGCTTTCTTT.

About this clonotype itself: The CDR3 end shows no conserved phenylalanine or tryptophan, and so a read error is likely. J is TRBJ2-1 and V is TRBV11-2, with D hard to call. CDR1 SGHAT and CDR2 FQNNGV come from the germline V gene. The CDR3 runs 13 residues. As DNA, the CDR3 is TGTGCCAGCATCTTAAATGATGCATATGAGCAGTTCTTA. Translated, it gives CASILNDAYEQFL.

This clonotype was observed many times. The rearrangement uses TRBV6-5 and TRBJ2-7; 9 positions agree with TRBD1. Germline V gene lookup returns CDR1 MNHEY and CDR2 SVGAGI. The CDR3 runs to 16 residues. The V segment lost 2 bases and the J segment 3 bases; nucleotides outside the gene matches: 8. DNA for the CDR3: TGTGCCAGCAGTTACCTAACAGGGGGCGAAAACTACGAGCAGTACTTC. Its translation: CASSYLTGGENYEQYF.

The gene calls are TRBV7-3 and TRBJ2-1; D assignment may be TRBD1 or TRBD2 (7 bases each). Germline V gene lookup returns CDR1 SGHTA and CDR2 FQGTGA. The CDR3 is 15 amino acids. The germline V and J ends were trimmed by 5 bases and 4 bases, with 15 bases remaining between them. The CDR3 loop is CASSPRGGLYNEQFF. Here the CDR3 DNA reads TGTGCCAGCAGCCCCAGGGGGGGCCTTTACAATGAGCAGTTCTTC.

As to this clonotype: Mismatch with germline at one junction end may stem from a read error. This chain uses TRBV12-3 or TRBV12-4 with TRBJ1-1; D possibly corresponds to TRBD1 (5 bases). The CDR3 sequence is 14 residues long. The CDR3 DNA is TGCGCCAGCAGTTTAAGACAGTATAGGACTGAAGCTTTCTTT. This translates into CASSLRQYRTEAFF.

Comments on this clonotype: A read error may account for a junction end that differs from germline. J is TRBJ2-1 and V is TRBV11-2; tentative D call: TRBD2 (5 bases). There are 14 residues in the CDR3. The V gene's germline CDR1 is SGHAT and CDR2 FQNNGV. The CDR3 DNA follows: TGTGCCAGCAACTCCGCTGCAAGCGGTAATGAGCTGTTCTTC. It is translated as CASNSAASGNELFF. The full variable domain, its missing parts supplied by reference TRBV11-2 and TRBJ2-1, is EAGVAQSPRYKIIEKRQSVAFWCNPISGHATLYWYQQILGQGPKLLIQFQNNGVVDDSQLPKDRFSAERLKGVDSTLKIQPAKLEDSAVYLCASNSAASGNELFFGPGTRLTVL.

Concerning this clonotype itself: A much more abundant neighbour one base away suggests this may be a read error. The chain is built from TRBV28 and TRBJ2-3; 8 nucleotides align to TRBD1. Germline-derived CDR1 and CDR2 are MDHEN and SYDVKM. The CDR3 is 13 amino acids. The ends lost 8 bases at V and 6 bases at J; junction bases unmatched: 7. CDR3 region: CASGDRTTDTQYF. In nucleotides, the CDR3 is TGTGCCAGCGGGGACAGGACTACGGATACGCAGTATTTT.

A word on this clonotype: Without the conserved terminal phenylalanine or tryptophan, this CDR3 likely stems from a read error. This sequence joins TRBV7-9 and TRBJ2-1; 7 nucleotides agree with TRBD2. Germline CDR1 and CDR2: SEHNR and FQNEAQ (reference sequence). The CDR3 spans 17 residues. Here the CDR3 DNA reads TGTGCCGGCAGCTTAGCGCTGGGCGGGAGCTCCTACAATGAGCAGTTCTAC. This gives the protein CAGSLALGGSSYNEQFY.

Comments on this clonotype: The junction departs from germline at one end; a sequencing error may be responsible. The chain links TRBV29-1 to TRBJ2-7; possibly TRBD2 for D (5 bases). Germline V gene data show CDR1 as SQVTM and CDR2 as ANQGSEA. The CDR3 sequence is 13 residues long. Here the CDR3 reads CCVEGDGFYEQYF. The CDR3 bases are TGCTGCGTTGAGGGAGACGGCTTCTACGAGCAGTACTTC.

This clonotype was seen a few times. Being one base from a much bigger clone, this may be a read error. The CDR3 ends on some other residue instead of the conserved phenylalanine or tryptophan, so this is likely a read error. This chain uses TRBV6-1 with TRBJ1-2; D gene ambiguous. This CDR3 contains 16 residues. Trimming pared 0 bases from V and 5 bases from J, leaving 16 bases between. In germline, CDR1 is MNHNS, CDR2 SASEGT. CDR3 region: CASSEARRGRNYGYTL. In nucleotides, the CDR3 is TGTGCCAGCAGTGAAGCAAGACGTGGCAGAAATTATGGCTACACCCTC.

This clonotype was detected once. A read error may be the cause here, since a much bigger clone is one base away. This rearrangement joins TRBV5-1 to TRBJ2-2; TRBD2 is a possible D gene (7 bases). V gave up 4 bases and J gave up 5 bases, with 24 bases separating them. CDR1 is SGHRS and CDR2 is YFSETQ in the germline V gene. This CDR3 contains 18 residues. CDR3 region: CASSLFGGRAVLTGELFF. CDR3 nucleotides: TGCGCCAGCAGCCTCTTCGGGGGGCGAGCGGTACTAACCGGGGAGCTGTTTTTT.